This record looks at one TCR beta chain sequence and its context. The repertoire was sequenced with immunoSEQ multiplex PCR; TCRdb's copy has only in-frame clones and lacks some. The sample has roughly 45,000 clones, over 80% seen once. The entry originates in a study of blood T cell repertoires in COVID-19. At the level of the study: Italy, Spain and the United States were the sources of the convalescent and acute COVID-19 samples.

Germline V gene data show CDR1 as SGHTA and CDR2 as FQGTGA. This CDR3 is 16 amino acids long. V dropped 5 bases and J dropped 9 bases, with 20 bases sitting between them. The receptor comes from a man in his 60s with active COVID-19. Source material: peripheral blood. The V call is TRBV7-3, the J call TRBJ1-6, with a tentative D call TRBD1 (6 bases). The CDR3 DNA sequence: TGTGCCAGCAGCCTTTCGGGGGGGCGCGATGGTTCACCCCTCCACTTT. Amino acids: CASSLSGGRDGSPLHF.